The sequence of this T cell receptor beta chain was determined in a study of blood T cell repertoires in COVID-19. About the study: Samples taken during acute and convalescent COVID-19 were collected in the United States, Italy and Spain.

This CDR3 has 15 residues. Germline CDR1 and CDR2: SGHKS and YYEKEE (reference sequence). V was shortened by 0 bases and J by 3 bases, with 9 bases between the two germline ends. The sample holds a few counts of this clone. In the authors' methods: Reference gene primer amplification in the assay estimated nucleated cell counts. Using immunoSEQ multiplex PCR, the repertoire was profiled, and TCRdb retains in-frame clones only, with some absent. The DNA was the basis for D and trimming; V, J and clone size are from that table. Of 100,000 to 150,000 clones listed, approximately 83% are singletons. The chain joins TRBV5-5 to TRBJ1-4; D may be TRBD1 (6 bases). The receptor was derived from a man aged 35 to 55 with active or convalescent COVID-19. What was sequenced was peripheral blood. The DNA for the CDR3 is TGTGCCAGCAGCTTGGCTAGGGGGTCTAATGAAAAACTGTTTTTT. Amino acids: CASSLARGSNEKLFF.